This T cell receptor (beta chain) stems from a study of T cell changes during pregnancy in multiple sclerosis. CDR1 is LNHDA and CDR2 is SQIVND in the germline V gene (reference sequence). V gave up 5 bases and J gave up 6 bases, with 16 bases separating them. The CDR3 has 14 residues. Profiling relied on immunoSEQ multiplex PCR, and the TCRdb table lists in-frame clones only, not all of them. The top ten clones hold over 0.85% of a sample with around 92,000 clones, over 85% of them seen once. The sequencing here drew on peripheral blood, taken after pregnancy. The chain couples TRBV19 to TRBJ1-1; D is unclear. This TCR derives from a female donor with multiple sclerosis, enrolled in a pregnancy study. The CDR3 DNA reads as TGTGCCAGTAGTTCACCCTACAGATACCCTGAAGCTTTCTTT. Protein sequence: CASSSPYRYPEAFF.